The source of this TCR beta chain is a study of blood T cell repertoires in COVID-19. The overall study: Sample material is recorded as cDNA or gDNA derived from T cells, B-cell-depleted T cells, or PBMCs.

In terms of age and location, participants ranged from roughly 18 to 90 years and lived in under 30 US areas. All exposed participants met a person with COVID-19 within 2 weeks before entering the study. TCRdb's table, derived via immunoSEQ multiplex PCR, lists solely in-frame clones and lacks some. This repertoire shows around 400,000 clones, about 89% found once; its top ten account for just over 0.85%. Germline trimming cut 2 bases from V and 8 bases from J; bases unmatched to any gene: 5. CDR1 is MNHNY, CDR2 SVGAGI, per germline (reference sequence). This CDR3 region has 14 residues. Sequenced material: PBMCs or T cells enriched from blood (not recorded which). The chain links TRBV6-6 to TRBJ1-4, with TRBD1 identical over 7 bases. This clonotype was obtained from a woman in her thirties or forties who had been exposed to COVID-19. CDR3 region: CASSYGKGAEKLFF. The CDR3 nucleotides read TGTGCCAGCAGTTACGGCAAGGGGGCGGAAAAACTGTTTTTT.